The present entry profiles one T cell receptor beta chain with its context. The germline CDR1 and CDR2 sequences are LGHNT and FRNRAP. V lost 0 bases to trimming and J lost 8 bases; unmatched junction nucleotides: 5. This CDR3 has 16 residues. The record originates from a study of blood T cell repertoires in COVID-19. In the authors' workflow: Cell counts per sample came from amplifying reference gene primers. TCRdb's table, derived via immunoSEQ multiplex PCR, lists solely in-frame clones and lacks some. The D gene and trimming were derived from the DNA, and the V and J assignments and clone size from that table. Of about 150,000 clones detected, 84% appear once; the ten largest clones hold less than 2.5%.

The source is a man between 65 and 85 years old with acute or convalescent COVID-19. V usage is TRBV12-5 and J usage is TRBJ1-6, with 9 bases aligning to TRBD1. Sequenced sample: peripheral blood. The chain's CDR3 is CASGLVGTGHYSPLHF. The CDR3 DNA reads TGTGCTAGTGGTTTGGTGGGGACAGGGCACTATTCACCCCTCCACTTT.